One sample yielded the 26 T cell receptor beta chains listed below, sequenced in a study of type 1 regulatory T cells. TCRdb itself ran the reads through MiXCR, one entry per CDR3 protein. Of 80,000 to 100,000 distinct CDR3 sequences in the sample, around a third were seen once. The sequencing sample was made of CD4+ T cells, either the whole sample or a sorted fraction (not recorded which). The receptors derive from a human donor in good health.

The chain links TRBV9 to TRBJ2-1, with 7 nucleotides matching TRBD2. The germline gives CDR1 SGDLS, CDR2 YYNGEE. With 0 bases clipped from V and 8 bases from J, the junction kept 11 bases outside the gene matches. The CDR3 runs 16 residues. CDR3 sequence (DNA): TGTGCCAGCAGCGTAGCGGTCGGGAGCGGGGCGGATGAGCAGTTCTTC. It codes for CASSVAVGSGADEQFF.

This clonotype was observed a few times. This sequence joins TRBV20-1 and TRBJ2-7; TRBD2 might be the D (6 bases). The CDR3 covers 15 residues. V shed 3 bases and J shed 0 bases, with 15 bases lying between them. Germline V gives CDR1 DFQATT, CDR2 SNEGSKA (reference sequence). The CDR3 DNA follows: TGCAGTGCTAGTGCCCCCGGGCGGGGCTCCTACGAGCAGTACTTC. It translates to CSASAPGRGSYEQYF.

This clonotype was found a few times. The V and J genes are TRBV5-1 and TRBJ2-3; 9 bases agree with TRBD1. The CDR3 has 15 amino acids. Losses at the gene ends were 2 bases for V and 4 bases for J; bases not matched to a gene: 5. Germline CDR1 is SGHRS and CDR2 is YFSETQ. The CDR3 region has the DNA TGCGCCAGCAGCTTCGACAGGGGGAGTGCAGATACGCAGTATTTT. This sequence encodes CASSFDRGSADTQYF.

The chain has TRBV18 and TRBJ1-2, with 8 bases identical to TRBD1. V shed 3 bases, J shed 9 bases, and the junction held 12 bases outside the gene matches. The CDR3 loop spans 15 amino acids. The germline CDR1 and CDR2 sequences are KGHSH and LQKENI. CDR3 sequence (DNA): TGTGCCAGCTCACCGTCACTTGACAGGGGCCCGCGCTACACCTTC. This gives the protein CASSPSLDRGPRYTF.

This sequence joins TRBV5-1 and TRBJ2-3; TRBD1 aligns across 8 bases. The J segment lost 5 bases and the V segment lost 0 bases, leaving 8 bases of the junction unmatched. The germline CDR1 and CDR2 sequences are SGHRS and YFSETQ. This CDR3 has 16 residues. The CDR3 sequence: CASSLAGQGGQDTQYF. The CDR3, as DNA: TGCGCCAGCAGCTTGGCCGGACAGGGAGGTCAAGATACGCAGTATTTT.

This chain links TRBV19 with TRBJ2-2; TRBD1 matches 11 bases. V shed 5 bases, J shed 6 bases, and the junction held 11 bases outside the gene matches. Germline assignment: CDR1 LNHDA and CDR2 SQIVND (reference sequence). CDR3 length: 17 residues. DNA of the CDR3: TGTGCCAGTAGTTTCTTCGGACAGGGGGCGTTCGCCGGGGAGCTGTTTTTT. Amino acids: CASSFFGQGAFAGELFF.

Here the CDR3 DNA reads TGTGCCAGCACCCGGGGGGGACAAGAGACCCAGTACTTC. This gives the protein CASTRGGQETQYF. The J gene is TRBJ2-5, the V gene TRBV5-4, with 8 nucleotides matching TRBD2. Germline-derived CDR1 and CDR2 are SGHNT and YYREEE (reference sequence). There are 13 residues in the CDR3. V shed 6 bases and J 2 bases; nucleotides not matched to a gene: 3.

This clonotype was observed a few times. The chain has TRBV7-9 and TRBJ1-4; D remains ambiguous. CDR1 is SEHNR and CDR2 is FQNEAQ in the germline V gene (reference sequence). Trimming removed 3 bases from V and 0 bases from J, with 17 bases in between. This CDR3 contains 18 residues. CDR3 region: CASSFVTDMIATNEKLFF. CDR3 DNA sequence: TGTGCCAGCAGCTTCGTCACGGATATGATTGCAACTAATGAAAAACTGTTTTTT.

This clonotype was picked up a small number of times. The V call is TRBV6-5, the J call TRBJ1-3; D call uncertain. V was trimmed by 7 bases and J by 1 base, leaving 14 bases between them. This CDR3 has 15 amino acids. Germline assignment: CDR1 MNHEY and CDR2 SVGAGI. The CDR3 DNA follows: TGTGCCAGCACCCACGTCTCGGGGTCTGGAAACACCATATATTTT. This codes for CASTHVSGSGNTIYF.

There are a few counts of this clonotype. This chain connects TRBV19 to TRBJ2-7; 12 nucleotides align to TRBD2. Germline V gene data show CDR1 as LNHDA and CDR2 as SQIVND (reference sequence). The trim removed 9 bases at V and 0 bases at J, leaving 3 bases unmatched. This CDR3 spans 14 amino acids. The CDR3 loop is CASQTSGSSYEQYF. As DNA, the CDR3 is TGTGCCAGCCAGACTAGCGGGAGCTCCTACGAGCAGTACTTC.

This CDR3 reads CASSAGHQGYTF. The CDR3 region has the DNA TGTGCCAGCAGCGCAGGACACCAGGGCTACACCTTC. This sequence joins TRBV9 and TRBJ1-2, with D possibly TRBD1 on 5 matching bases. With 3 bases removed from V and 8 bases from J, the gap between germline ends came to 11 bases. CDR1 and CDR2 (germline): SGDLS, YYNGEE. The CDR3 is made up of 12 amino acids.

This sequence joins TRBV6-5 and TRBJ2-5, with TRBD2 matching 7 bases. Germline V gene sequence: CDR1 MNHEY, CDR2 SVGAGI. The CDR3 has 14 amino acids. V trimming: 0 bases; J trimming: 5 bases; junction bases outside the gene matches: 3. The CDR3 here is CASSYSTGRETQYF. For the CDR3, the DNA is TGTGCCAGCAGTTACTCTACCGGGAGGGAGACCCAGTACTTC.

This clonotype was picked up a small number of times. V and J are TRBV7-9 and TRBJ1-1; a possible D gene is TRBD1 (5 bases). V lost 4 bases and J lost 4, with 16 bases in between. CDR3 size: 15 residues. From germline, CDR1 is SEHNR and CDR2 FQNEAQ (reference sequence). CDR3 DNA: TGTGCCAGCAGCTCCGGTGCCGGGACGGGCACTGAAGCTTTCTTT. Translation gives CASSSGAGTGTEAFF.

The gene calls are TRBV7-8 and TRBJ1-2; D possibly corresponds to TRBD1 (5 bases). CDR3 length equals 16 residues. Trimming pared 0 bases from V and 5 bases from J, leaving 16 bases between. Per germline, CDR1 SGHVS and CDR2 FQNEAQ. CDR3 DNA sequence: TGTGCCAGCAGCTTAGCGGGCAGGGAGGCCCGATATGGCTACACCTTC. This translates into CASSLAGREARYGYTF.

The chain employs TRBV7-9 and TRBJ1-5; TRBD1 matches at 8 bases. V lost 5 bases to trimming and J lost 7 bases; unmatched junction nucleotides: 4. CDR1 is SEHNR, CDR2 FQNEAQ, per germline (reference sequence). This CDR3 region has 13 residues. CDR3 amino acids: CASSVTGGQPQHF. The CDR3 coding sequence is TGTGCCAGCAGCGTTACAGGGGGACAGCCCCAGCATTTT.

The table lists this clonotype with a count of one. The gene calls are TRBV20-1 and TRBJ2-7; 10 bases are shared with TRBD2. This CDR3 contains 16 residues. V was pared by 0 bases and J by 5 bases, with 10 bases of the junction left unmatched. The germline gives CDR1 DFQATT, CDR2 SNEGSKA (reference sequence). The chain's CDR3 is CSARDGWLAGVDEQYF. The CDR3 DNA is TGCAGTGCTAGAGACGGTTGGCTAGCGGGAGTTGACGAGCAGTACTTC.

The chain links TRBV29-1 to TRBJ2-3; no firm D call. The CDR3 extends over 13 amino acids. The V and J ends lost 8 bases and 0 bases respectively, with 12 bases between them. The germline V gene has CDR1 SQVTM and CDR2 ANQGSEA. CDR3 bases: TGCAGCACCCCGGAGCGTAGCACAGATACGCAGTATTTT. This sequence encodes CSTPERSTDTQYF.

This CDR3 is CASSIDSPNTEAFF. As DNA, the CDR3 is TGTGCCAGCAGCATAGACAGCCCGAACACTGAAGCTTTCTTT. This chain uses TRBV7-9 with TRBJ1-1; possibly TRBD1 for D (5 bases). V lost 5 bases to trimming and J lost 1 base, with 11 bases between them. CDR1 SEHNR and CDR2 FQNEAQ come from the germline V gene (reference sequence). The CDR3 consists of 14 residues.

This chain joins TRBV15 and TRBJ2-1; 7 nucleotides align to TRBD2. Looked up from germline, CDR1 is LNHNV and CDR2 is YYDKDF (reference sequence). Unmatched junction bases numbered 3, after V lost 5 bases and J lost 5 bases. The CDR3 spans 13 residues. The CDR3 loop is CATSWTRHNEQFF. Written as DNA, the CDR3 is TGTGCCACCAGCTGGACTAGGCACAATGAGCAGTTCTTC.

The genes are TRBV11-2 and TRBJ2-7, with D perhaps matching TRBD2 (5 bases). V was shortened by 0 bases and J by 1 base, with 16 bases between the two germline ends. CDR1 is SGHAT and CDR2 is FQNNGV in the germline V gene. The CDR3 extends over 17 amino acids. The CDR3: CASSLDLRRRLSYEQYF. CDR3 DNA: TGTGCCAGCAGCTTAGATCTTCGGAGGAGGCTTTCCTACGAGCAGTACTTC.

This clonotype has a handful of counts. The chain has TRBV4-2 and TRBJ2-1, with D tentatively TRBD2 (6 bases). CDR1 is LGHNA, CDR2 YNFKEQ, per germline. The CDR3 sequence is 18 residues long. V was clipped by 0 bases and J by 3 bases, with 18 bases between them. The CDR3 DNA reads TGTGCCAGCAGCCAAGATAGCCCGGGAGCGGCGTACTACAATGAGCAGTTCTTC. It is translated as CASSQDSPGAAYYNEQFF.

The V and J genes are TRBV20-1 and TRBJ2-7; TRBD2 is a possible D gene (6 bases). The germline V gene has CDR1 DFQATT and CDR2 SNEGSKA (reference sequence). V was shortened by 8 bases and J by 0 bases, with 11 bases between the two germline ends. The CDR3 totals 12 residues. The CDR3 sequence: CSTTGSSYEQYF. The DNA of the CDR3 is TGCAGTACAACCGGGAGCTCCTACGAGCAGTACTTC.

This clonotype was counted a few times. For the CDR3, the DNA is TGTGCCAGCAGTGTCGGTAGGGGAGGACACTATGGCTACACCTTC. Protein product: CASSVGRGGHYGYTF. The rearrangement joins TRBV2 to TRBJ1-2; a weak D match, TRBD1 (5 bases). This CDR3 contains 15 residues. V was shortened by 4 bases and J by 3 bases, with 15 bases between the two germline ends. Germline-derived CDR1 and CDR2 are SNHLY and FYNNEI. The full variable domain, with the rest looked up from reference TRBV2 and TRBJ1-2, is EPEVTQTPSHQVTQMGQEVILRCVPISNHLYFYWYRQILGQKVEFLVSFYNNEISEKSEIFDDQFSVERPDGSNFTLKIRSTKLEDSAMYFCASSVGRGGHYGYTFGSGTRLTVV.

In its sample, this clonotype was seen once. This chain joins TRBV24-1 and TRBJ2-2, with 9 bases lining up with TRBD1. The germline V gene encodes CDR1 KGHDR and CDR2 SFDVKD. The CDR3 is 14 amino acids. Losses at the gene ends were 7 bases for V and 1 base for J; bases not matched to a gene: 0. CDR3 loop: CATRGQGNTGELFF. The DNA for the CDR3 is TGTGCCACCAGGGGACAGGGGAACACCGGGGAGCTGTTTTTT.

This clonotype came up a few times. The J gene is TRBJ1-1, the V gene TRBV6-2 or TRBV6-3; tentatively, D is TRBD1 (5 bases). This CDR3 is 14 amino acids long. The germline V gene has CDR1 MNHEY and CDR2 SVGEGT. Trimming left V 4 bases short and J 6 bases short, with 15 bases between. CDR3 protein: CASSFRDLSAEAFF. The CDR3 coding sequence is TGTGCCAGCAGTTTCAGGGATTTGAGTGCTGAAGCTTTCTTT.

This clonotype was seen more than once but under ten times. J is TRBJ1-5 and V is TRBV7-2; D call uncertain. V lost 5 bases and J lost 3, with 11 bases in between. This CDR3 comprises 14 residues. CDR1 is SGHTA, CDR2 FQGNSA, per germline. The CDR3 nucleotides read TGTGCCAGCAGCCTTCAGGTTAACAATCAGCCCCAGCATTTT. Translated, it gives CASSLQVNNQPQHF.